This T cell receptor (beta chain) derives from a study of cytomegalovirus exposure and HLA in healthy donors. This CDR3 contains 15 residues. Germline-derived CDR1 and CDR2 are SGHDT and YYEEEE. The ends lost 0 bases at V and 11 bases at J; junction bases unmatched: 12. This clone was seen a few times. The antigen is unknown. Both 60 Vbeta primers and 13 Jbeta primers went into the PCR. Assay used: immunoSEQ multiplex PCR; TCRdb lists only in-frame clones, some missing. This sample has about 150,000 clones; approximately 80% occur once, and the top ten carry more than 10%. Study observations and caveats: It has been reported that TCR beta sequences accurately predicted the HLA-A and HLA-B alleles of most subjects.

The TCR was taken from a man younger than 45 in good health and CMV-seropositive. V gene TRBV5-6 combines with J gene TRBJ2-5; 8 bases line up with TRBD2. Sequencing input: PBMCs. The CDR3 reads CASSLASREVGEQYF. The CDR3 DNA follows: TGTGCCAGCAGCTTGGCCTCGCGGGAGGTGGGTGAGCAGTACTTC.